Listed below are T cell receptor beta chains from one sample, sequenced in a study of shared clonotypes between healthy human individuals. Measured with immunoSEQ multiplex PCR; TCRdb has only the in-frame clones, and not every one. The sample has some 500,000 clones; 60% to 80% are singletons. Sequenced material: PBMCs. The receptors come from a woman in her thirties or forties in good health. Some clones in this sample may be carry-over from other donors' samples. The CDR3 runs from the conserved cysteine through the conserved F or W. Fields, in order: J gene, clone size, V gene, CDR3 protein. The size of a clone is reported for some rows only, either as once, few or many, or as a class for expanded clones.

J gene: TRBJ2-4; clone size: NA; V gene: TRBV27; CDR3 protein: CASSWGGRENIQYF
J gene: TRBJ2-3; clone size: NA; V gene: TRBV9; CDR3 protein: CASSLRQGVTDTQYF
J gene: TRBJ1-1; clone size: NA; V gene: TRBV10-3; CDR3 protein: CAISEFTEAFF
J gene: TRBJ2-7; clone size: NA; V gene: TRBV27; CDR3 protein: CASSFWGGTYEQYF
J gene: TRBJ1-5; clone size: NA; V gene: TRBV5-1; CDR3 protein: CASSLDGEAQPQHF
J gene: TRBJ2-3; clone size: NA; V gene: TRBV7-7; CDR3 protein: CASSPISSTDTQYF
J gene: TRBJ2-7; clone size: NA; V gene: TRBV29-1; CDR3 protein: CSVLRGGYEQYF
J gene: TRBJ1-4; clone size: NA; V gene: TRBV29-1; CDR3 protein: CSVVEGSGEKLFF
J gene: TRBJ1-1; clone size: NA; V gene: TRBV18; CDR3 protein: CASSPPVGATEAFF
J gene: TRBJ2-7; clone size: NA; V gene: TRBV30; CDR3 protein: CAWSVPSGPHYEQYF
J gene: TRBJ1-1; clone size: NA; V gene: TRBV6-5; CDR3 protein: CASSYSKTATEAFF
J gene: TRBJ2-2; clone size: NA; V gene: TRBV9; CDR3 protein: CASSLRVSEAGELFF
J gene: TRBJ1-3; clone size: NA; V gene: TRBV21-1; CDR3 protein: CASSSLRTGSGNTIYF
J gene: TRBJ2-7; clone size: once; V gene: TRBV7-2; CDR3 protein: CASSLRPYEQYF
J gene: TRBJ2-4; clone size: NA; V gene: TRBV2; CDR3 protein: CASSADRNKNIQYF
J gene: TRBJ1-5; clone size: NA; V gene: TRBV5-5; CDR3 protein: CASSLGPEVQPQHF
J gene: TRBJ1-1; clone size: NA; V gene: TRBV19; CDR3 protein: CASSIDRMGEAFF
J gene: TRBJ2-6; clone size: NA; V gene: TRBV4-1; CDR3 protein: CASSRLDRAANVLTF
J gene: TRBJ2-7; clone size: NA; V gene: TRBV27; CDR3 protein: CASGPGLGGEQYF
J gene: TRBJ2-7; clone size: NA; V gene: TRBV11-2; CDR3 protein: CASSYLGVAPLEQYF
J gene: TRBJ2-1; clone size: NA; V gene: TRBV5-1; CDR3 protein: CASSLVGLAGNEQFF
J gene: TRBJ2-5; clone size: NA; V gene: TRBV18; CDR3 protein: CASSPGLAGVGETQYF
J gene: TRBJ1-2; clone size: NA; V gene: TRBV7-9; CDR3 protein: CASSFTPGPHVDYGYTF
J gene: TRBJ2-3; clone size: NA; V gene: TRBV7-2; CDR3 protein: CASSSVAGETDTQYF
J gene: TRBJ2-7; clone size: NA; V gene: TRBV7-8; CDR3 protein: CASSLTGDYEQYF
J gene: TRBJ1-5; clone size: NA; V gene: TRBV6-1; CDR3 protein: CASSSGTGPNQPQHF
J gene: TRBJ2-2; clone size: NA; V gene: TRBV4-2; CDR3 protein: CASRDTGTYTGELFF
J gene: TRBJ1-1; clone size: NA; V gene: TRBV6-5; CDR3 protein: CASSYYTYTEAFF
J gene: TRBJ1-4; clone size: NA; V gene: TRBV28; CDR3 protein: CATRERRGEKLFF
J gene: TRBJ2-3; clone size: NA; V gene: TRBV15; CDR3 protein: CATRNTDTQYF
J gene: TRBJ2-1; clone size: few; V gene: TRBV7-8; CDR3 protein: CASSLSGLAGEQFF
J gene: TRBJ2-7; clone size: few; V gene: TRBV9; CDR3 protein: CASSPRDYSYEQYF
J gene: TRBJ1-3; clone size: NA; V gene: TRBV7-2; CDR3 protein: CASSLGRVGNTIYF
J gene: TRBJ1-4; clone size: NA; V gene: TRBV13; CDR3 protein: CASSRLEAGGGEKLFF
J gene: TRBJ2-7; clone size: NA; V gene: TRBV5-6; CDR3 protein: CASSLTGGYEQYF
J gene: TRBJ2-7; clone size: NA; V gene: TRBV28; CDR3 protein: CATQGQVYYEQYF